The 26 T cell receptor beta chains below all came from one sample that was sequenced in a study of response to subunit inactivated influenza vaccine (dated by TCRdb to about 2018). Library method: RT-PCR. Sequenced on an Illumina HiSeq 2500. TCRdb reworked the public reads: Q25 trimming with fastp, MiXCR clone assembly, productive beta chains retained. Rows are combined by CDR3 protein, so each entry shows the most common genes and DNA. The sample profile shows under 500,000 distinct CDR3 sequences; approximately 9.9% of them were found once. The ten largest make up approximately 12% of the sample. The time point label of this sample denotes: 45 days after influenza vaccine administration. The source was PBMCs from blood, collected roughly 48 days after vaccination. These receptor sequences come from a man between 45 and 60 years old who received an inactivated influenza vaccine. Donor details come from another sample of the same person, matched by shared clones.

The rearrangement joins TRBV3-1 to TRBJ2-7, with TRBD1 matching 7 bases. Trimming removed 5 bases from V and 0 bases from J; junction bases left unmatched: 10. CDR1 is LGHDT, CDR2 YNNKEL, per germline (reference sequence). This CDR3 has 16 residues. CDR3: CASSASGQSLSYEQYF. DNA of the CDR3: TGTGCCAGCAGCGCTTCGGGACAGAGTCTCTCCTACGAGCAGTACTTC.

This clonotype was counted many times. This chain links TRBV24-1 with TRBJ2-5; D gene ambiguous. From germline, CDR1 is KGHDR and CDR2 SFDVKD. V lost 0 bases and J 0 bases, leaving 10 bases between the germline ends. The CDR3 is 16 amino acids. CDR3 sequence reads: CATSDLRDGYQETQYF. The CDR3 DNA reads TGTGCCACCAGTGATTTGCGTGACGGCTACCAAGAGACCCAGTACTTC.

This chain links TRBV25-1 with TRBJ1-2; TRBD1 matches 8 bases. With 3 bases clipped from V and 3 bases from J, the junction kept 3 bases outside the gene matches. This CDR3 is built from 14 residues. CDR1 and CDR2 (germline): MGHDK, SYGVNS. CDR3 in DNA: TGTGCCAGCAGTGACCAGGGGGCGGACTATGGCTACACCTTC. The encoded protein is CASSDQGADYGYTF.

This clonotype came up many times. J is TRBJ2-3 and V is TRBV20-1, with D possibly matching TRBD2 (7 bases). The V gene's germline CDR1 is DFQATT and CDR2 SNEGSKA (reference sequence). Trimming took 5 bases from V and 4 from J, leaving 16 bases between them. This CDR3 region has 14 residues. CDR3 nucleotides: TGCAGTGCTGGGGGGGGCAGCGGCGCAGATACGCAGTATTTT. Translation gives CSAGGGSGADTQYF.

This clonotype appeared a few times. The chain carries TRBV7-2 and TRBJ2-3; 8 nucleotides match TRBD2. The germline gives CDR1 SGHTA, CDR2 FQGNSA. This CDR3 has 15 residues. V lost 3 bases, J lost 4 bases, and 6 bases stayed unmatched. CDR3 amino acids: CASSFGGGRSDTQYF. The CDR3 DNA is TGTGCCAGCAGCTTCGGGGGGGGCAGGTCAGATACGCAGTATTTT.

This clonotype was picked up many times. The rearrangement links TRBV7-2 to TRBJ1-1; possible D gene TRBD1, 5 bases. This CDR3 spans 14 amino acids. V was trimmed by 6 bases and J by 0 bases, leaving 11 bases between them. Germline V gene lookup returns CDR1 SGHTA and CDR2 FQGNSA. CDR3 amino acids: CASRAGSMNTEAFF. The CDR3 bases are TGTGCCAGCAGGGCAGGGAGCATGAACACTGAAGCTTTCTTT.

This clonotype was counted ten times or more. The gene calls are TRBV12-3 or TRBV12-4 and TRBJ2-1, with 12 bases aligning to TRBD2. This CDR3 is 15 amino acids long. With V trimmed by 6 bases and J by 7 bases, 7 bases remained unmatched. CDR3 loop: CASSRRLAGVNEQFF. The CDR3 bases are TGTGCCAGCAGCAGGAGACTAGCGGGAGTTAATGAGCAGTTCTTC.

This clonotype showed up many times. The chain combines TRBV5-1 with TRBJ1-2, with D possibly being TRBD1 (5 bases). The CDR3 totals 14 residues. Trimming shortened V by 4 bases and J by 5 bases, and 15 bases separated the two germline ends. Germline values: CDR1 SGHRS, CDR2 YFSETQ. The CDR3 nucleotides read TGCGCCAGCAGCGTGGGAGTCAGGGTGTATGGCTACACCTTC. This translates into CASSVGVRVYGYTF.

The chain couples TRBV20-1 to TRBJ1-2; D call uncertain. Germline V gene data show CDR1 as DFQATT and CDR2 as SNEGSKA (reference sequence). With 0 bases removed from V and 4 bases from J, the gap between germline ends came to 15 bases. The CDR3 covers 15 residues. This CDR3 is CSARDLKSAGYGYTF. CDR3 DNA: TGCAGTGCTAGAGATCTAAAGTCGGCGGGCTATGGCTACACCTTC.

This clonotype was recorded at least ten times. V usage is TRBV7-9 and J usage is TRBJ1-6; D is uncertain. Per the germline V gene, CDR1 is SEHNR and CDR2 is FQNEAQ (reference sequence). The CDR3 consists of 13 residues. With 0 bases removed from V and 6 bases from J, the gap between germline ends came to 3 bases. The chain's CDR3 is CASSLAGNSPLHF. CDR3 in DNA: TGTGCCAGCAGCTTAGCCGGTAATTCACCCCTCCACTTT. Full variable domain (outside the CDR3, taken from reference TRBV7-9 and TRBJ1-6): DTGVSQNPRHKITKRGQNVTFRCDPISEHNRLYWYRQTLGQGPEFLTYFQNEAQLEKSRLLSDRFSAERPKGSFSTLEIQRTEQGDSAMYLCASSLAGNSPLHFGNGTRLTVT.

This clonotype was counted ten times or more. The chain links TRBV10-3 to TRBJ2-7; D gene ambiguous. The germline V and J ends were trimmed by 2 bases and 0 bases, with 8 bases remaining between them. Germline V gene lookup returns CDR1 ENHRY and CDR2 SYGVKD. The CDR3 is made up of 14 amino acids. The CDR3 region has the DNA TGTGCCATCAGTGAGGGTCAATACTCCTACGAGCAGTACTTC. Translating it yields CAISEGQYSYEQYF.

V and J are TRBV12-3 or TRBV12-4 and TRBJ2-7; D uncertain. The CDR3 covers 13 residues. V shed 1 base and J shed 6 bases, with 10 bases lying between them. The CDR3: CASSLGRRVEQYF. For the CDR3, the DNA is TGTGCCAGCAGTTTAGGGAGAAGGGTCGAGCAGTACTTC.

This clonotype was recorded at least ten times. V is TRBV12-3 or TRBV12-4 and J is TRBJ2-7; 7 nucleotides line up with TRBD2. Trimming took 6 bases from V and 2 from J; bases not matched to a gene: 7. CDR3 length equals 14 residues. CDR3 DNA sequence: TGTGCCAGCAGCTCACCGGGAGGAACCTACGAGCAGTACTTC. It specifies CASSSPGGTYEQYF.

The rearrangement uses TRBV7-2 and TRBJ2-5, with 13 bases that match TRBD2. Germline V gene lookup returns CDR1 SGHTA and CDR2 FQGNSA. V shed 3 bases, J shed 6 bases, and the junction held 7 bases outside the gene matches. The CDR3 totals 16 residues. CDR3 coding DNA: TGTGCCAGCAGCTTCGGACTAGCGGGAGCAGTAAAGACCCAGTACTTC. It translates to CASSFGLAGAVKTQYF.

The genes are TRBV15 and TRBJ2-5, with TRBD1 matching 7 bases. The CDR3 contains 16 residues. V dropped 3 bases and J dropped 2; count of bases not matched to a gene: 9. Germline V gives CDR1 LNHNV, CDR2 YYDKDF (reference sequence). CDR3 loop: CATSSRPGTAQETQYF. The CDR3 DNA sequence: TGTGCCACCAGCAGCCGACCCGGGACAGCACAAGAGACCCAGTACTTC.

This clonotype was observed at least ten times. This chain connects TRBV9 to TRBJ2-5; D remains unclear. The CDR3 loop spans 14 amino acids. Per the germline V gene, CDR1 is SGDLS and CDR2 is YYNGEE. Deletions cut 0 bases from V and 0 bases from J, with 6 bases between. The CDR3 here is CASSVAPNQETQYF. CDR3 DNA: TGTGCCAGCAGCGTAGCGCCGAACCAAGAGACCCAGTACTTC.

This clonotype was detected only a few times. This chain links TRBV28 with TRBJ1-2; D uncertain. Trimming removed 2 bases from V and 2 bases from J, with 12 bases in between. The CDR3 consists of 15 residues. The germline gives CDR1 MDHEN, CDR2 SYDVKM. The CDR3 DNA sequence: TGTGCCAGCAGTTTAATCGGCAAGTCGAACTATGGCTACACCTTC. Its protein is CASSLIGKSNYGYTF.

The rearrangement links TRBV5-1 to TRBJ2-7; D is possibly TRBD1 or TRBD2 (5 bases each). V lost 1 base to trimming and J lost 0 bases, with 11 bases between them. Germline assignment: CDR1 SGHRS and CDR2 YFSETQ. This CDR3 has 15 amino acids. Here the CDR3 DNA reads TGCGCCAGCAGCTTGTCAGGGACCCACTCCTACGAGCAGTACTTC. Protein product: CASSLSGTHSYEQYF.

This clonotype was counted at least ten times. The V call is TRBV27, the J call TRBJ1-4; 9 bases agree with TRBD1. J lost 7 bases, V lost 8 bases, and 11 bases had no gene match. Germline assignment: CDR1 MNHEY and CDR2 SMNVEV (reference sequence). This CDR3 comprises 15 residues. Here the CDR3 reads CASSAPGQGSEKLFF. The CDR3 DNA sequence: TGTGCCAGCTCAGCCCCGGGACAGGGATCTGAAAAACTGTTTTTT.

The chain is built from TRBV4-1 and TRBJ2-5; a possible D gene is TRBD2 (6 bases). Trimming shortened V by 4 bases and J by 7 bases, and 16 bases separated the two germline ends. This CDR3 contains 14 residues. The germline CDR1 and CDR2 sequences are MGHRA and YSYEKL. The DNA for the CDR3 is TGCGCCAGCAGCCCCGCGGAGGGAAGAACGACCCAGTACTTC. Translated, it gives CASSPAEGRTTQYF.

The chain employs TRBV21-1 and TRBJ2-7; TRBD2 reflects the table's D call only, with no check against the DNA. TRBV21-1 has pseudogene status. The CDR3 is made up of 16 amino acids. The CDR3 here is CASSKTASGSVGEQYF. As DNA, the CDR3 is TGTGCCAGCAGCAAAACGGCTAGCGGGAGTGTAGGCGAGCAGTACTTC.

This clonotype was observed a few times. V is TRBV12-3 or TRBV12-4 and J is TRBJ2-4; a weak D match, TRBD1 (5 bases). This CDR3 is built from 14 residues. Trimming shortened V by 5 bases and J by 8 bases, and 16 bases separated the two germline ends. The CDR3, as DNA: TGTGCCAGCAGTCCCAGGGTTCTTGGAGACATTCAGTACTTC. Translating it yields CASSPRVLGDIQYF.

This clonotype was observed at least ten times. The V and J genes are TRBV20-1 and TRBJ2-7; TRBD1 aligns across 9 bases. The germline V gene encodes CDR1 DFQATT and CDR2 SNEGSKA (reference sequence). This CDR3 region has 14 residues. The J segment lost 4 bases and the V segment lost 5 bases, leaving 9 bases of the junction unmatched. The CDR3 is CSAGPGQGGYEQYF. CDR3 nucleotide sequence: TGCAGTGCTGGACCGGGACAGGGTGGATACGAGCAGTACTTC.

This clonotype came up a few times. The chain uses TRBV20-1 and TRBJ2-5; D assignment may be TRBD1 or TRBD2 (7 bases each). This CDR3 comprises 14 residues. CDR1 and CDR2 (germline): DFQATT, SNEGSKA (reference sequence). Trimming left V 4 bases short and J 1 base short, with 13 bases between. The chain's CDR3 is CSANRGGGQETQYF. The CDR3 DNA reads TGCAGTGCTAACAGGGGAGGGGGCCAAGAGACCCAGTACTTC.

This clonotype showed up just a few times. CDR3 sequence reads: CASRKTGLANTGELFF. Written as DNA, the CDR3 is TGTGCCAGCAGGAAGACAGGGCTCGCGAACACCGGGGAGCTGTTTTTT. The V call is TRBV2, the J call TRBJ2-2; 7 bases agree with TRBD1. CDR3 length: 16 residues. The trim removed 6 bases at V and 0 bases at J, leaving 7 bases unmatched. The V gene's germline CDR1 is SNHLY and CDR2 FYNNEI.

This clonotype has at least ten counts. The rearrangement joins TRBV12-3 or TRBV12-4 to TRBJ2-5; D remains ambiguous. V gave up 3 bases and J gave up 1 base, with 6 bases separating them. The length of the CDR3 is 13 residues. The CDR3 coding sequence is TGTGCCAGCAGTTTCCCGCCCCAAGAGACCCAGTACTTC. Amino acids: CASSFPPQETQYF.